These T cell receptor beta chains were read from a single sample in a study of blood T cell repertoires in COVID-19. TCRdb's copy holds only in-frame clones and misses some; the assay was immunoSEQ multiplex PCR. The sample holds over 200,000 clones, 70% to 85% seen once. Sequencing was carried out using PBMCs or T cells enriched from blood (not recorded which). Source of these receptors: a man between 60 and 70 years old who had recovered from COVID-19. Both conserved end residues are part of each CDR3. The order of the fields is J gene, V gene, clone size, D gene, CDR3 DNA, CDR3 protein. A D gene is named only where the DNA matches it firmly. Only part of the rows carry a size: once, few, many, or a class if the clone is expanded.

TRBJ2-1	TRBV5-5	few	TRBD2	TGTGCCAGCAACCGGGGGGGCAGCACCTACAATGAGCAGTTCTTC	CASNRGGSTYNEQFF
TRBJ1-2	TRBV11-3	once	.	TGTGCCAGCAGCTTAGATCCCTCGAGTGGCTACACCTTC	CASSLDPSSGYTF
TRBJ2-2	TRBV19	.	TRBD1	TGTGCCAGTAGAAATGGACAGGGGTTTGGCACCGGGGAGCTGTTTTTT	CASRNGQGFGTGELFF
TRBJ1-4	TRBV6-6	.	.	TGTGCCAGCAGTTCCCCGGGGGGAGAAAAACTGTTTTTT	CASSSPGGEKLFF
TRBJ1-5	TRBV7-2	.	.	TGTGCCAGCAGCCCAGCTCCTACAGGGAATCAGCCCCAGCATTTT	CASSPAPTGNQPQHF
TRBJ2-7	TRBV11-3	few	TRBD1	TGTGCCAGCAGCTTACCCCGGACAGGCAGCTCCTACGAGCAGTACTTC	CASSLPRTGSSYEQYF
TRBJ1-6	TRBV5-3	.	TRBD1	TGTGCCAGAAGCTTGGTTAAGGGGGCCGGGAATTCACCCCTCCACTTT	CARSLVKGAGNSPLHF
TRBJ2-7	TRBV4-1	.	TRBD1	TGCGCCAGCAGCCCATGGACAGGAGAGAGGAACGAGCAGTACTTC	CASSPWTGERNEQYF
TRBJ1-1	TRBV29-1	few	.	TGCAGCGTACGATCATCGGGGGAGGGAGGGTCTGAAGCTTTCTTT	CSVRSSGEGGSEAFF
TRBJ1-4	TRBV19	.	TRBD1	TGTGCCAGTAGTATCTCGGGGACAGGGCTGGAAAAACTGTTTTTT	CASSISGTGLEKLFF
TRBJ1-1	TRBV3-1/TRBV3-2	.	.	TGTGCCAGCAGCCCATCCCGGGGGGTAGGGACTGAAGCTTTCTTT	CASSPSRGVGTEAFF
TRBJ1-4	TRBV5-1	.	TRBD1	TGCGCCAGCAGCTTGACAGGGGTGGAAAAACTGTTTTTT	CASSLTGVEKLFF
TRBJ1-6	TRBV10-3	.	TRBD1	TGTGCCACTCGCGGACAGGGAACGGATTCACCCCTCCACTTT	CATRGQGTDSPLHF
TRBJ1-2	TRBV25-1	once	.	TGTGCCAGCAGTGCAGACTATGGCTACACCTTC	CASSADYGYTF
TRBJ1-2	TRBV6-5	.	.	TGTGCCAGCAGTTACCGAGCCAGGGTGGCTAACTATGGCTACACCTTC	CASSYRARVANYGYTF
TRBJ2-1	TRBV10-3	.	TRBD2	TGTGCCATCAGGAGCGGGGGCTACAATGAGCAGTTCTTC	CAIRSGGYNEQFF
TRBJ1-5	TRBV5-8	.	.	TGTGCCAGCAGCTTGTTCGACAGGAGGTATAGCAATCAGCCCCAGCATTTT	CASSLFDRRYSNQPQHF
TRBJ1-6	TRBV12-5	once	TRBD1	TGTGCTAGTGGTTTGGTACTAATCCGGGACAGGGCTATCAATTCACCCCTCCACTTT	CASGLVLIRDRAINSPLHF
TRBJ2-1	TRBV6-5	few	.	TGTGCCAGCACCCGGAGTGGACTCTCCTACAATGAGCAGTTCTTC	CASTRSGLSYNEQFF
TRBJ2-3	TRBV6-5	.	.	TGTGCCAGCAGTTTAGGGGGGGGGAGCACAGATACGCAGTATTTT	CASSLGGGSTDTQYF
TRBJ1-5	TRBV2	.	.	TGTGCCAGCAGTGTAAGCGTAGGGTGGGGGCTGCCCCAGCATTTT	CASSVSVGWGLPQHF
TRBJ1-2	TRBV7-2	.	TRBD1	TGTGCCAGCAGCTTTGGGCAGGGGGCTTCCTATGGCTACACCTTC	CASSFGQGASYGYTF
TRBJ2-5	TRBV7-6	.	TRBD2	TGTGCCAGCAGCTCTAGCGGAGTGGAGACCCAGTACTTC	CASSSSGVETQYF
TRBJ1-5	TRBV19	.	.	TGTGCCAGCAGGAGGGATCCCAATCAGCCCCAGCATTTT	CASRRDPNQPQHF
TRBJ2-1	TRBV11-2	.	TRBD1	TGTGCCAGCACCGTCAATCGACAGGGTAACTACAATGAGCAGTTCTTC	CASTVNRQGNYNEQFF
TRBJ1-5	TRBV19	.	.	TGTGCCAGTAGTGTCTTAACAGGAATTAGCAATCAGCCCCAGCATTTT	CASSVLTGISNQPQHF
TRBJ2-7	TRBV7-2	once	.	TGTGCCAGCAGCTCGGACATTACCTACGAGCAGTACTTC	CASSSDITYEQYF